This T cell receptor beta chain was captured in a study of CD4 T cells in relation to SARS-CoV-2 and coronaviruses. With respect to this clone: Its antigen is currently unknown.

Here immunoSEQ multiplex PCR was the method, and the copy in TCRdb shows in-frame clones only, minus some. Of 35,000 or so clones detected, over 60% appear once; the ten largest clones hold over 20%. The germline CDR1 and CDR2 sequences are SEHNR and FQNEAQ (reference sequence). V lost 1 base, J lost 5 bases, and 11 bases lay in between. This CDR3 is 14 amino acids long. The chain is built from TRBV7-9 and TRBJ1-1; D possibly corresponds to TRBD1 (6 bases). Sequenced sample: memory CD4+ T cells from PBMCs, cultured in vitro. This clonotype originated in an adult with COVID-19. In DNA, the CDR3 is TGTGCCAGCAGCTTAGTGCAGGGGCTTACTGAAGCTTTCTTT. Its translation is CASSLVQGLTEAFF.